These 27 T cell receptor beta chains came from one sample sequenced in a study of beta chain features in type 1 diabetes. General study points: Type 1 diabetes patients had TCRB CDR3s that were shorter (moderately but significantly so) in all four CD4+ subsets.

Their antigen targets remain unknown. What was sequenced were expressed TCRB transcripts, since all of the isolated RNA had been reverse transcribed. Generated by immunoSEQ multiplex PCR, the TCRdb table keeps only in-frame clones and is missing some. The top ten hold about 0.6% of the sample, which has some 360,000 clones, over 8.5% seen once. The sequencing input was central memory CD4+ T cells from blood. The receptors derive from a man between 25 and 39 years old with type 1 diabetes.

This clone was found a few times. V usage is TRBV9 and J usage is TRBJ1-3; D is unclear. V was trimmed by 4 bases and J by 4 bases, leaving 12 bases between them. Germline CDR1 reads SGDLS; CDR2 reads YYNGEE. CDR3 length equals 14 residues. The CDR3: CASSPSFNGNTIYF. The CDR3 DNA reads as TGTGCCAGCAGCCCGTCGTTCAACGGAAACACCATATATTTT.

This clone was picked up a small number of times. The chain couples TRBV27 to TRBJ2-7; D gene uncertain. V lost 6 bases, J lost 2 bases, and 20 bases lay in between. The V gene's germline CDR1 is MNHEY and CDR2 SMNVEV (reference sequence). The CDR3 runs to 16 residues. CDR3 nucleotide sequence: TGTGCCAGCAGGAGCTTAAGTGCCGTCCGAACCTACGAGCAGTACTTC. The encoded protein is CASRSLSAVRTYEQYF.

The chain uses TRBV6-5 and TRBJ2-7; no definite D call. This CDR3 region has 13 residues. V dropped 7 bases and J dropped 0 bases, with 10 bases sitting between them. Germline CDR1 reads MNHEY; CDR2 reads SVGAGI. This CDR3 reads CASKYSSSYEQYF. The CDR3 nucleotides are TGTGCCAGCAAGTACTCGAGCTCCTACGAGCAGTACTTC.

A note on this clone: Other nucleotide sequences in the sample specify the same CDR3. The chain uses TRBV30 and TRBJ2-7; D may be TRBD2 (5 bases). V was shortened by 2 bases and J by 0 bases, with 8 bases between the two germline ends. CDR1 is GTSNPN and CDR2 is SVGIG in the germline V gene (reference sequence). The CDR3 extends over 13 amino acids. The CDR3 loop is CAWSSGISYEQYF. CDR3 coding DNA: TGTGCCTGGAGTTCGGGGATCTCCTACGAGCAGTACTTC.

This clone was observed a handful of times. A read error is possible here, since a much larger clone lies one base away. Different DNA sequences within this sample yield the same CDR3. This chain connects TRBV5-4 to TRBJ2-3; no clear D gene. This CDR3 has 13 residues. V gave up 4 bases and J gave up 0 bases, with 6 bases separating them. Germline V gene lookup returns CDR1 SGHNT and CDR2 YYREEE (reference sequence). The CDR3 loop is CASSQGSTDTQYF. CDR3 DNA: TGTGCCAGCAGCCAAGGGAGCACAGATACGCAGTATTTT.

The chain couples TRBV7-9 to TRBJ2-3; 7 bases align to TRBD1. With 5 bases clipped from V and 0 bases from J, the junction kept 2 bases outside the gene matches. CDR3 length: 14 residues. Per germline, CDR1 SEHNR and CDR2 FQNEAQ (reference sequence). The CDR3 sequence is CASSRQGSTDTQYF. CDR3 coding DNA: TGTGCCAGCAGCAGACAGGGTAGCACAGATACGCAGTATTTT.

This chain's CDR3 is CASSLDRGQAQPQHF. CDR3 sequence (DNA): TGTGCCAGCAGCTTAGACAGGGGGCAGGCTCAGCCCCAGCATTTT. V gene TRBV7-9 combines with J gene TRBJ1-5; TRBD1 matches 9 bases. V lost 1 base, J lost 6 bases, and 4 bases stayed unmatched. The CDR3 has 15 residues. The germline V gene encodes CDR1 SEHNR and CDR2 FQNEAQ (reference sequence).

This chain links TRBV6-5 with TRBJ2-2, with 8 bases identical to TRBD2. Per the germline V gene, CDR1 is MNHEY and CDR2 is SVGAGI. The V segment lost 6 bases and the J segment 7 bases; nucleotides outside the gene matches: 7. The CDR3 contains 14 residues. CDR3 residues: CASSRGLAGGELFF. CDR3 DNA sequence: TGTGCCAGCAGCCGAGGACTAGCTGGCGGGGAGCTGTTTTTT.

V usage is TRBV7-9 and J usage is TRBJ2-7; 7 bases are a match to TRBD2. The CDR3 runs 15 residues. The V gene's germline CDR1 is SEHNR and CDR2 FQNEAQ (reference sequence). V gave up 5 bases and J gave up 0 bases; unmatched junction bases: 7. The chain's CDR3 is CASSLTASGSYEQYF. The CDR3 region has the DNA TGTGCCAGCAGCCTAACGGCTAGCGGCTCCTACGAGCAGTACTTC.

V and J are TRBV7-9 and TRBJ1-4, with a tentative D call TRBD1 (6 bases). CDR1 SEHNR and CDR2 FQNEAQ come from the germline V gene (reference sequence). This CDR3 comprises 16 residues. V was shortened by 2 bases and J by 5 bases, with 15 bases between the two germline ends. CDR3 nucleotide sequence: TGTGCCAGCAGCTTATTTAAGGGACAAACCAATGAAAAACTGTTTTTT. It codes for CASSLFKGQTNEKLFF.

The gene calls are TRBV10-1 and TRBJ1-2; D is uncertain. CDR3 length: 13 amino acids. V was cut by 5 bases and J by 2 bases, with 9 bases left in between. Germline V lookup: CDR1 WNHNN, CDR2 SYGVQD (reference sequence). CDR3 DNA sequence: TGCGCCAGCAGTAATGGAGAGAACTATGGCTACACCTTC. It yields the protein CASSNGENYGYTF.

This clone appeared many times. The chain employs TRBV30 and TRBJ2-7; D could derive from TRBD1 or TRBD2 (6 bases each). CDR3 size: 12 residues. V was shortened by 1 base and J by 8 bases, with 12 bases between the two germline ends. CDR1 is GTSNPN and CDR2 is SVGIG in the germline V gene (reference sequence). Here the CDR3 reads CAWSGGGRKQYF. CDR3 bases: TGTGCCTGGAGTGGAGGGGGGCGTAAGCAGTACTTC.

Many counts were recorded for this clone. This chain links TRBV5-4 with TRBJ2-2; TRBD2 matches 12 bases. Germline assignment: CDR1 SGHNT and CDR2 YYREEE (reference sequence). J lost 6 bases, V lost 3 bases, and 3 bases had no gene match. CDR3 length: 15 residues. CDR3 sequence reads: CASSSGTSGPGELFF. CDR3 nucleotides: TGTGCCAGCAGCTCTGGGACTAGCGGGCCCGGGGAGCTGTTTTTT.

The chain recombines TRBV7-2 with TRBJ2-5, with 8 positions matching TRBD1. This CDR3 has 14 amino acids. Germline V gene sequence: CDR1 SGHTA, CDR2 FQGNSA. V gave up 4 bases and J gave up 5 bases; unmatched junction bases: 6. The CDR3 bases are TGTGCCAGCAGCTCGACAGGGGAGCAGGAGACCCAGTACTTC. Encoded protein: CASSSTGEQETQYF.

This clone has ten or more counts. The chain combines TRBV5-6 with TRBJ2-1; a weak D match, TRBD1 (6 bases). Between the trimmed V and J ends, which lost 6 bases and 6 bases, there was a span of 13 bases. This CDR3 has 13 amino acids. The germline gives CDR1 SGHDT, CDR2 YYEEEE. The CDR3 is CASTRTDGNEQFF. CDR3 DNA: TGTGCCAGCACCCGGACAGACGGCAATGAGCAGTTCTTC.

The chain uses TRBV7-9 and TRBJ2-2, with 11 bases lining up with TRBD1. Germline CDR1 SEHNR, CDR2 FQNEAQ (reference sequence). Trimming removed 5 bases from V and 6 bases from J; junction bases left unmatched: 5. CDR3 length: 15 amino acids. The DNA for the CDR3 is TGTGCCAGCAGCACGGACAGGGGGCCTCCCGGGGAGCTGTTTTTT. It yields the protein CASSTDRGPPGELFF.

This clone was detected only a few times. This sequence joins TRBV29-1 and TRBJ2-1; D is tentatively TRBD1 or TRBD2 (5 bases each). V gave up 5 bases and J gave up 8 bases, with 13 bases separating them. Germline CDR1 and CDR2: SQVTM and ANQGSEA. This CDR3 comprises 12 residues. The CDR3 reads CSVKGSRDEQFF. CDR3 nucleotides: TGCAGCGTTAAGGGGAGTCGAGATGAGCAGTTCTTC.

This clone was counted only a few times. The rearrangement joins TRBV28 to TRBJ2-5; TRBD1 might be the D (5 bases). From germline, CDR1 is MDHEN and CDR2 SYDVKM. The CDR3 spans 13 residues. Trimming took off 3 bases at V and 7 bases at J, with 12 bases between the two ends. CDR3 bases: TGTGCCAGCAGTTTCTCAGGGATCGGGACCCAGTACTTC. Its protein is CASSFSGIGTQYF.

This clone was observed a handful of times. V gene TRBV5-1 combines with J gene TRBJ1-1, with a tentative D call TRBD1 (6 bases). Trimming cost V 3 bases and J 0 bases, with 15 bases left between them. Per the germline V gene, CDR1 is SGHRS and CDR2 is YFSETQ. The CDR3 totals 16 residues. CDR3 in amino acids: CASSSRGGGLNTEAFF. CDR3 nucleotide sequence: TGCGCCAGCAGCTCCCGCGGCGGGGGCCTGAACACTGAAGCTTTCTTT.

This clone appeared many times. This sequence joins TRBV5-1 and TRBJ2-2; possible D gene TRBD1, 6 bases. The CDR3 totals 14 residues. V was clipped by 2 bases and J by 6 bases, with 11 bases between them. Germline V gene lookup returns CDR1 SGHRS and CDR2 YFSETQ. CDR3 sequence reads: CASSLQGFAGELFF. CDR3 DNA: TGCGCCAGCAGCTTACAGGGCTTCGCCGGGGAGCTGTTTTTT.

This clone was counted ten times or more. The chain is built from TRBV9 and TRBJ2-1; D ambiguous. This CDR3 has 14 amino acids. Germline loops: CDR1 SGDLS, CDR2 YYNGEE. Between the trimmed V and J ends, which lost 0 bases and 5 bases, there was a span of 9 bases. The CDR3 nucleotides read TGTGCCAGCAGCGTAGTCTCCAAGGACAATGAGCAGTTCTTC. It is translated as CASSVVSKDNEQFF.

This chain connects TRBV10-3 to TRBJ2-1, with 7 bases that match TRBD2. Germline loops: CDR1 ENHRY, CDR2 SYGVKD. The CDR3 loop spans 17 amino acids. V lost 10 bases to trimming and J lost 1 base; unmatched junction nucleotides: 16. In DNA, the CDR3 is TGTGCCAGCAGGCGGCTGGTAGCGGGTGCGTCCTACAATGAGCAGTTCTTC. Its protein is CASRRLVAGASYNEQFF.

This clone was observed a handful of times. The chain has TRBV6-5 and TRBJ2-1, with unresolved D. In germline, CDR1 is MNHEY, CDR2 SVGAGI. V shed 5 bases and J shed 10 bases, with 9 bases lying between them. This CDR3 is built from 11 residues. The chain's CDR3 is CASSEYREQFF. The CDR3 DNA sequence: TGTGCCAGCAGTGAGTATCGGGAGCAGTTCTTC.

Here the CDR3 DNA reads TGTGCCAGCACCTCAACCTCAACTAATGAAAAACTGTTTTTT. Translated, it gives CASTSTSTNEKLFF. The genes are TRBV28 and TRBJ1-4; D not certain. The CDR3 contains 14 residues. From germline, CDR1 is MDHEN and CDR2 SYDVKM. Trimming removed 7 bases at V and 0 bases at J, with 9 bases between.

For the CDR3, the DNA is TGTGCCAGCAGCTTGGGACTCGCTCACACAGATACGCAGTATTTT. This sequence encodes CASSLGLAHTDTQYF. The chain has TRBV5-4 and TRBJ2-3; no clear D gene. Deletions cut 0 bases from V and 2 bases from J, with 10 bases between. The V gene's germline CDR1 is SGHNT and CDR2 YYREEE (reference sequence). The CDR3 has 15 residues.

The chain recombines TRBV27 with TRBJ2-5, with 7 nucleotides matching TRBD2. The CDR3 contains 15 residues. Germline values: CDR1 MNHEY, CDR2 SMNVEV (reference sequence). After removal of 5 bases from V and 5 bases from J, the junction contained 11 bases not matched to a gene. The CDR3 reads CASSPAAGRGETQYF. CDR3 coding DNA: TGTGCCAGCAGTCCAGCAGCGGGAAGAGGGGAGACCCAGTACTTC.

The chain joins TRBV6-5 to TRBJ1-5; D is uncertain. The CDR3 extends over 15 amino acids. With 0 bases removed from V and 7 bases from J, the gap between germline ends came to 13 bases. Germline CDR1 reads MNHEY; CDR2 reads SVGAGI. This chain's CDR3 is CASSYSYEPYQPQHF. CDR3 in DNA: TGTGCCAGCAGTTACTCGTATGAACCCTACCAGCCCCAGCATTTT.